A single sample gave rise to the 21 T cell receptor beta chains below, sequenced in a study of glioma-infiltrating T cells after dendritic cell vaccination (dated by TCRdb to the mid-2010s). Libraries came from the immunoSEQ multiplex PCR assay. Drawn from immuneACCESS, this table holds only the in-frame rearrangements with V and J called that TCRdb kept. Clones are partly lost; checked studies trace under half to an unresolved V gene and leave the rest unexplained. Present in this sample are tens of thousands of clones, around 87% of which were seen just once. 2% to 2.5% of the sample is in the top ten clones. What the time point label conveys for this sample: after dendritic cell vaccination, including at tumor progression/relapse. The sequencing here drew on blood, taken after dendritic cell vaccination. These receptors were taken from a human donor with glioblastoma.

This clone came up once. The chain carries TRBV5-1 and TRBJ2-3, with a possible D match to TRBD1 (5 bases). V shed 3 bases and J shed 0 bases, with 11 bases lying between them. This CDR3 is 15 amino acids long. CDR1 is SGHRS, CDR2 YFSETQ, per germline. The CDR3 nucleotides read TGCGCCAGCAGCTGGGCAGGGCCTAGCACAGATACGCAGTATTTT. Translating it yields CASSWAGPSTDTQYF.

This clone was seen a few times. The rearrangement uses TRBV7-9 and TRBJ1-2, with TRBD1 matching 7 bases. This CDR3 is built from 14 residues. The V segment lost 6 bases and the J segment 7 bases; nucleotides outside the gene matches: 11. Germline V gene sequence: CDR1 SEHNR, CDR2 FQNEAQ (reference sequence). The CDR3 loop reads CASRSNDRVRGYTF. CDR3 DNA: TGTGCCAGCAGATCGAACGACAGGGTTCGTGGCTACACCTTC.

The count of this clone is one. This chain uses TRBV6-1 with TRBJ1-6; D ambiguous. This CDR3 is 15 amino acids long. Germline assignment: CDR1 MNHNS and CDR2 SASEGT. With 0 bases removed from V and 10 bases from J, the gap between germline ends came to 13 bases. CDR3 loop: CASSEALTARSPLHF. The CDR3 bases are TGTGCCAGCAGTGAAGCGCTCACCGCGCGCTCACCCCTCCACTTT.

CDR3 protein: CASGFFGGQPQHF. The CDR3, as DNA: TGTGCTAGTGGTTTCTTTGGGGGGCAGCCCCAGCATTTT. The chain has TRBV12-5 and TRBJ1-5, with D perhaps matching TRBD1 (5 bases). The CDR3 covers 13 residues. V gave up 3 bases and J gave up 7 bases, with 10 bases separating them. Germline V gene sequence: CDR1 LGHNT, CDR2 FRNRAP.

The rearrangement uses TRBV5-1 and TRBJ2-4, with D possibly being TRBD1 (5 bases). This CDR3 region has 15 residues. Per the germline V gene, CDR1 is SGHRS and CDR2 is YFSETQ. V was shortened by 0 bases and J by 7 bases, with 14 bases between the two germline ends. CDR3 coding DNA: TGCGCCAGCAGCTTGGAGCAGGGCCCGGGCAACATTCAGTACTTC. Residues: CASSLEQGPGNIQYF.

The chain combines TRBV11-3 with TRBJ2-2, with 8 bases lining up with TRBD1. CDR1 and CDR2 (germline): SGHNT, YENEEA. This CDR3 is 18 amino acids long. The J segment lost 6 bases and the V segment lost 1 base, leaving 13 bases of the junction unmatched. CDR3 sequence reads: CASSLAFSDRVGPGELFF. The CDR3 DNA sequence: TGTGCCAGCAGCTTAGCTTTTTCGGACAGGGTTGGCCCCGGGGAGCTGTTTTTT.

The DNA of the CDR3 is TGTGCCTGGAGTGTGACAACCGGGGAGCTGTTTTTT. This gives the protein CAWSVTTGELFF. This rearrangement joins TRBV30 to TRBJ2-2; D is unresolved. This CDR3 contains 12 residues. V lost 0 bases and J 5 bases, leaving 4 bases between the germline ends. The germline gives CDR1 GTSNPN, CDR2 SVGIG (reference sequence).

The genes are TRBV5-1 and TRBJ2-2, with 9 bases identical to TRBD1. CDR1 is SGHRS and CDR2 is YFSETQ in the germline V gene. The V segment lost 4 bases and the J segment 5 bases; nucleotides outside the gene matches: 6. The CDR3 length is 15 residues. CDR3: CASSLTGQGTGELFF. In DNA form, the CDR3 reads TGCGCCAGCAGCCTGACGGGACAGGGAACCGGGGAGCTGTTTTTT.

The table lists this clone with a count of one. The V call is TRBV29-1, the J call TRBJ1-1; D is uncertain. The CDR3 loop spans 11 amino acids. V lost 7 bases to trimming and J lost 4 bases, with 10 bases between them. Germline CDR1 and CDR2: SQVTM and ANQGSEA. CDR3 amino acids: CSELRGTEAFF. The CDR3 bases are TGCAGCGAACTTCGGGGCACTGAAGCTTTCTTT.

The V and J genes are TRBV30 and TRBJ1-5; no firm D call. Trimming took off 3 bases at V and 0 bases at J, with 18 bases between the two ends. There are 17 residues in the CDR3. The germline CDR1 and CDR2 sequences are GTSNPN and SVGIG (reference sequence). The CDR3 DNA follows: TGTGCCTGGAGCACCCCGGGTCAGATCAATAGCAATCAGCCCCAGCATTTT. As protein: CAWSTPGQINSNQPQHF.

This chain links TRBV5-1 with TRBJ1-4, with TRBD1 as a possible D gene (6 bases). The V end lost 3 bases, the J end lost 8 bases, and 17 bases lay between the germline ends. The CDR3 totals 15 residues. Germline V lookup: CDR1 SGHRS, CDR2 YFSETQ. DNA of the CDR3: TGCGCCAGCAGCTACGAATTCCAGAGGGGGGAAAAACTGTTTTTT. Residues: CASSYEFQRGEKLFF.

The gene calls are TRBV5-1 and TRBJ2-3; D is ambiguous. Germline V CDR1 and CDR2: SGHRS, YFSETQ. Trimming took 4 bases from V and 2 from J, leaving 11 bases between them. CDR3 length: 14 amino acids. The CDR3 protein is CASSSVPLTDTQYF. The CDR3 DNA sequence: TGCGCCAGCAGCAGCGTCCCCCTCACAGATACGCAGTATTTT.

J is TRBJ1-2 and V is TRBV7-9; D possibly corresponds to TRBD1 (5 bases). Per the germline V gene, CDR1 is SEHNR and CDR2 is FQNEAQ (reference sequence). The length of the CDR3 is 15 residues. The germline V and J ends were trimmed by 4 bases and 8 bases, with 20 bases remaining between them. CDR3 amino acids: CASSSSGQGGGGYTF. The DNA for the CDR3 is TGTGCCAGCAGCTCGTCGGGCCAGGGCGGTGGGGGCTACACCTTC.

The V call is TRBV27, the J call TRBJ2-3; D call uncertain. Trimming stripped 3 bases from V and 1 base from J, with 8 bases between. Germline V lookup: CDR1 MNHEY, CDR2 SMNVEV (reference sequence). The CDR3 covers 14 residues. CDR3 in DNA: TGTGCCAGCAGTTTGTTATCGGGCACAGATACGCAGTATTTT. Amino acids: CASSLLSGTDTQYF.

This sequence joins TRBV9 and TRBJ2-1, with 9 bases matching TRBD2. The germline V gene has CDR1 SGDLS and CDR2 YYNGEE. CDR3 length equals 15 residues. Germline trimming cut 0 bases from V and 10 bases from J; bases unmatched to any gene: 8. CDR3 in amino acids: CASSVEREALWEQFF. The CDR3 DNA sequence: TGTGCCAGCAGCGTAGAGCGGGAGGCACTTTGGGAGCAGTTCTTC.

This rearrangement joins TRBV7-2 to TRBJ2-5; 14 bases match TRBD2. Germline loops: CDR1 SGHTA, CDR2 FQGNSA. The junction had 7 bases not matched to a gene; V was cut back by 5 bases and J by 5 bases. The CDR3 is 16 amino acids. CDR3 sequence (DNA): TGTGCCAGCAGCCAGGGACTAGCGGGAGAGGGGGAGACCCAGTACTTC. It encodes CASSQGLAGEGETQYF.

The genes are TRBV9 and TRBJ2-5; the match to TRBD1 covers 7 bases. Germline trimming cut 0 bases from V and 3 bases from J; bases unmatched to any gene: 5. Germline V gives CDR1 SGDLS, CDR2 YYNGEE. The CDR3 is 15 residues long. CDR3 nucleotides: TGTGCCAGCAGCGTAGAAGGGGACAGAAAAGAGACCCAGTACTTC. Translation gives CASSVEGDRKETQYF.

V gene TRBV7-9 combines with J gene TRBJ2-7; D is undetermined. The V end was cut by 2 bases, the J end by 2 bases, with 10 bases between. This CDR3 is 14 amino acids long. Per germline, CDR1 SEHNR and CDR2 FQNEAQ (reference sequence). The CDR3 DNA sequence: TGTGCCAGCAGCTTAAGCTTTGTCGCCTACGAGCAGTACTTC. It is translated as CASSLSFVAYEQYF.

This chain uses TRBV7-2 with TRBJ2-5; 11 bases agree with TRBD2. The germline V gene has CDR1 SGHTA and CDR2 FQGNSA. CDR3 length: 14 amino acids. The V and J ends lost 5 bases and 9 bases, in that order; junction bases with no gene match: 8. The CDR3 reads CASSLSGGARSQYF. As DNA, the CDR3 is TGTGCCAGCAGCCTTAGCGGGGGGGCCCGGTCCCAGTACTTC.

V is TRBV20-1 and J is TRBJ1-1; 8 nucleotides line up with TRBD1. The length of the CDR3 is 10 residues. The junction had 5 bases not matched to a gene; V was cut back by 6 bases and J by 11 bases. Germline V gene sequence: CDR1 DFQATT, CDR2 SNEGSKA (reference sequence). This CDR3 is CSAIRGRAFF. In DNA, the CDR3 is TGCAGTGCGATCAGGGGGCGGGCTTTCTTT.

This clone was counted only a few times. The V and J genes are TRBV5-1 and TRBJ2-5; weak D call: TRBD2 (7 bases). Per germline, CDR1 SGHRS and CDR2 YFSETQ. This CDR3 is 17 amino acids long. V lost 4 bases to trimming and J lost 5 bases, with 24 bases between them. The CDR3 loop reads CASSPTGGPAIGETQYF. CDR3 in DNA: TGCGCCAGCAGCCCTACGGGGGGCCCTGCAATCGGGGAGACCCAGTACTTC.